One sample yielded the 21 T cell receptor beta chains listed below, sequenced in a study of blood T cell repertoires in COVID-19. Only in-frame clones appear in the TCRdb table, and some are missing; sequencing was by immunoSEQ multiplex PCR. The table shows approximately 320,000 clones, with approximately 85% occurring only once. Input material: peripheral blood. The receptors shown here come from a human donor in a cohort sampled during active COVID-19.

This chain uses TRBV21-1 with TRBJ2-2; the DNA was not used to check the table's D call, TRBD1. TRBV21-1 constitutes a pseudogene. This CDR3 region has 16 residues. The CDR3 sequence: CASSLRGGGATGELFF. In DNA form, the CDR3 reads TGTGCCAGCAGTTTACGAGGAGGGGGCGCCACCGGGGAGCTGTTTTTT.

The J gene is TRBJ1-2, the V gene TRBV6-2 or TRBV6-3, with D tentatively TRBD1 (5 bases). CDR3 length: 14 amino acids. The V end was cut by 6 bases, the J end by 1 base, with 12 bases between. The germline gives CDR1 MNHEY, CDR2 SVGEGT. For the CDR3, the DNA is TGTGCCAGCAGCCCGGACAACCTTAACTATGGCTACACCTTC. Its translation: CASSPDNLNYGYTF.

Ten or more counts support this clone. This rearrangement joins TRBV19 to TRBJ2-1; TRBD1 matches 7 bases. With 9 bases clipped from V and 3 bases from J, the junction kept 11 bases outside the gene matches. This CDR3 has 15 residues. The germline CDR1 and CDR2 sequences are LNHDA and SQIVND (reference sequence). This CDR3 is CASQLEGANYNEQFF. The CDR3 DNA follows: TGTGCCAGCCAATTAGAGGGGGCCAACTACAATGAGCAGTTCTTC.

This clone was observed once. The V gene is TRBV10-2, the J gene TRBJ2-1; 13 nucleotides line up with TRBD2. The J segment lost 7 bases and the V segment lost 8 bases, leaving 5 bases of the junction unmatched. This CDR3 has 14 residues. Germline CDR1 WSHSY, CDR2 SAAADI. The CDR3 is CASDPGLAGNEQFF. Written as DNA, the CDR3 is TGCGCCAGCGATCCGGGACTAGCGGGGAATGAGCAGTTCTTC.

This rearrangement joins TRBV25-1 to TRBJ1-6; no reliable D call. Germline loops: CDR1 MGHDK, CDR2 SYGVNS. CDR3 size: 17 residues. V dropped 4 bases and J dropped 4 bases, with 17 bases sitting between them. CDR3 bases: TGTGCCAGCAGTGGCCTGCCTAGGTCAGCTTATAATTCACCCCTCCACTTT. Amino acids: CASSGLPRSAYNSPLHF.

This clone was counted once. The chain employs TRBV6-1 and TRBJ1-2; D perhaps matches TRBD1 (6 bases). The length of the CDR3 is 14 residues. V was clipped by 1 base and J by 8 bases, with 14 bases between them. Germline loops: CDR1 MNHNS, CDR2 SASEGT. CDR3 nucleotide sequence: TGTGCCAGCAGTGAAGTTTCGCAGGGGAGAGGCTACACCTTC. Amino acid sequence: CASSEVSQGRGYTF.

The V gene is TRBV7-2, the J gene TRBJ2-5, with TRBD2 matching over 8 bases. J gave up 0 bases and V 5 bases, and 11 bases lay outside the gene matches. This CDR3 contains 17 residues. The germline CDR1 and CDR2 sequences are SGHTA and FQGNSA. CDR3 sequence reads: CASSPRVVRGDQETQYF. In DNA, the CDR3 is TGTGCCAGCAGCCCTCGCGTTGTGCGGGGGGACCAAGAGACCCAGTACTTC.

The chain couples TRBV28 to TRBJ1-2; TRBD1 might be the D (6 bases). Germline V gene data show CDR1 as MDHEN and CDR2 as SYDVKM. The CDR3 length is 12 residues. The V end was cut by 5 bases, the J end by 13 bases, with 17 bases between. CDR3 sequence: CASSKQGVRGTF. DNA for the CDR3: TGTGCCAGCAGTAAACAGGGAGTACGGGGCACCTTC.

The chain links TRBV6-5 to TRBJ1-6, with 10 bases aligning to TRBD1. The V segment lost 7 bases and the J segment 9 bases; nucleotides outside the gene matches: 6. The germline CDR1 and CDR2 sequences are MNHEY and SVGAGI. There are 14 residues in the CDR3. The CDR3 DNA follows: TGTGCCAGCATGGCGACAGGGGGCGTTTCACCCCTCCACTTT. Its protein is CASMATGGVSPLHF.

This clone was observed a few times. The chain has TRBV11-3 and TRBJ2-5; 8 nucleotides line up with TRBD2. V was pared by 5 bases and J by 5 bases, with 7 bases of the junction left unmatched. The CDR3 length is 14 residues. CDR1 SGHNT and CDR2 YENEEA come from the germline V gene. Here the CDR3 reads CASSRGREAETQYF. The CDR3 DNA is TGTGCCAGCAGCCGGGGGCGGGAGGCGGAGACCCAGTACTTC.

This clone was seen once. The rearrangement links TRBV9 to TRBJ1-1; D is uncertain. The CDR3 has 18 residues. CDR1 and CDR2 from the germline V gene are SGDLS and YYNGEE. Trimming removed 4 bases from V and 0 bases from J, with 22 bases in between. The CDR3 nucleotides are TGTGCCAGCAGCCTATGGGGAGGGCCCCGAGATTTGAACACTGAAGCTTTCTTT. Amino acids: CASSLWGGPRDLNTEAFF.

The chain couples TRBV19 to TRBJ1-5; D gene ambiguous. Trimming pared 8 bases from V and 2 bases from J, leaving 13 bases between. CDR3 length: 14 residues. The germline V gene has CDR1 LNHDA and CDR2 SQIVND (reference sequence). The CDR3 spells CASVLLGGNQPQHF. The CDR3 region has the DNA TGTGCCAGTGTACTTCTCGGAGGCAATCAGCCCCAGCATTTT.

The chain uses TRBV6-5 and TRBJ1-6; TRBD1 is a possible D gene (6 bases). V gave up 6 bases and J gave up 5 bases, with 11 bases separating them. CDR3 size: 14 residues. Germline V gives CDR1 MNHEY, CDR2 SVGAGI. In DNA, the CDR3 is TGTGCCAGCAGGGACAGTAAAAATAATTCACCCCTCCACTTT. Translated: CASRDSKNNSPLHF.

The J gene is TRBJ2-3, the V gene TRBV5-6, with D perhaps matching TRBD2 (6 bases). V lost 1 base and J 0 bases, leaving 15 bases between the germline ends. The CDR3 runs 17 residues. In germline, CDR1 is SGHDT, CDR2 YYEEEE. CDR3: CASSLPPAGTSTDTQYF. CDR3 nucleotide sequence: TGTGCCAGCAGCTTGCCCCCCGCCGGGACTAGCACAGATACGCAGTATTTT.

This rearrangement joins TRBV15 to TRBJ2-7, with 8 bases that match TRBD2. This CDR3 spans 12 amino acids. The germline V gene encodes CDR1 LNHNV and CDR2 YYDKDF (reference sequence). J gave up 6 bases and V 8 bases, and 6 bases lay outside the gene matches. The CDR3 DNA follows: TGTGCCACCCAGCGGGGGTCGGGCGAGCAGTACTTC. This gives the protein CATQRGSGEQYF.

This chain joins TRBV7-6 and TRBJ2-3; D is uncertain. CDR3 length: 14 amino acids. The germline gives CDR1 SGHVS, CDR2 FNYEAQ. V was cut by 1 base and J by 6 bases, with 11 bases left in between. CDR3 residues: CASSLVDSTDTQYF. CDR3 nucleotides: TGTGCCAGCAGCTTAGTAGACTCAACGGATACGCAGTATTTT.

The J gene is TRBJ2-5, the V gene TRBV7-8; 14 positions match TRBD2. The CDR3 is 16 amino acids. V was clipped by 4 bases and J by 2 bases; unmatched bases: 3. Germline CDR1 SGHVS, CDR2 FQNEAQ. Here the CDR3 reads CASSSRTSGGQETQYF. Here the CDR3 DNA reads TGTGCCAGCAGCTCCCGGACTAGCGGGGGGCAAGAGACCCAGTACTTC.

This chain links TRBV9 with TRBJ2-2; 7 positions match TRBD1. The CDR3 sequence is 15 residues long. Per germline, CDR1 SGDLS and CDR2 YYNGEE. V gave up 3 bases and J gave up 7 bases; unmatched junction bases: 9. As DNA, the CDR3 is TGTGCCAGCAGCGATCGGACAGGAGAGATCGGGGAGCTGTTTTTT. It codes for CASSDRTGEIGELFF. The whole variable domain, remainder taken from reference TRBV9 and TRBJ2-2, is DSGVTQTPKHLITATGQRVTLRCSPRSGDLSVYWYQQSLDQGLQFLIQYYNGEERAKGNILERFSAQQFPDLHSELNLSSLELGDSALYFCASSDRTGEIGELFFGEGSRLTVL.

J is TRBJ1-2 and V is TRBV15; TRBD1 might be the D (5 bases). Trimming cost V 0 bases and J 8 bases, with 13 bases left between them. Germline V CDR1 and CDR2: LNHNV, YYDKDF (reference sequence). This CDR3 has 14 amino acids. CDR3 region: CATSRDLQGVGYTF. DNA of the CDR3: TGTGCCACCAGCAGAGATTTGCAGGGCGTCGGCTACACCTTC.

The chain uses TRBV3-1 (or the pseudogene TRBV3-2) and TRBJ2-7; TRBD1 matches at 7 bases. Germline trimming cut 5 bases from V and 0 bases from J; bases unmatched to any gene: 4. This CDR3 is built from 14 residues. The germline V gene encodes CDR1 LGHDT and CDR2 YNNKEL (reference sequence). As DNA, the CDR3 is TGTGCCAGCAGCGGCCGGGACAGCTCCTACGAGCAGTACTTC. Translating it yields CASSGRDSSYEQYF.

The CDR3: CASSVTLAETYEQYF. The DNA of the CDR3 is TGTGCCAGCAGCGTCACACTAGCGGAAACTTACGAGCAGTACTTC. The rearrangement uses TRBV9 and TRBJ2-7; 8 positions match TRBD2. V trimming: 2 bases; J trimming: 4 bases; junction bases outside the gene matches: 8. This CDR3 is built from 15 residues. Germline V gene sequence: CDR1 SGDLS, CDR2 YYNGEE. The full variable domain, rest sourced from reference TRBV9 and TRBJ2-7, is DSGVTQTPKHLITATGQRVTLRCSPRSGDLSVYWYQQSLDQGLQFLIQYYNGEERAKGNILERFSAQQFPDLHSELNLSSLELGDSALYFCASSVTLAETYEQYFGPGTRLTVT.